This T cell receptor beta chain is drawn from a study of cytomegalovirus exposure and HLA in healthy donors. This clone came up a few times. The ends lost 4 bases at V and 10 bases at J; junction bases unmatched: 13. This CDR3 region has 15 residues. CDR1 is KGHSH and CDR2 is LQKENI in the germline V gene. PCR primers comprised 60 Vbeta and 13 Jbeta primers. The protocol was immunoSEQ multiplex PCR, while the TCRdb copy is restricted to in-frame clones and leaves out a portion. Here the sample spans fewer than 90,000 clones, around 77% being singletons. The sequencing sample was made of PBMCs. The sequence was obtained from a man under 40 in good health and CMV-seronegative. The chain couples TRBV18 to TRBJ1-5; TRBD1 matches 7 bases. CDR3 coding DNA: TGTGCCAGCTCACGAACTGAGGGGGCCGCCTTACCCCAGCATTTT. It translates to CASSRTEGAALPQHF.